Each of the 29 T cell receptor beta chains below was sequenced from the same sample in a study of blood T cell repertoires in COVID-19. The data were produced by immunoSEQ multiplex PCR, yet TCRdb's version contains in-frame clones alone and is incomplete. The profile shows roughly 370,000 clones, around nine tenths of them singletons. The specimen was PBMCs or T cells enriched from blood (not recorded which). The receptors originated from a woman in her forties or fifties who had recovered from COVID-19.

The V call is TRBV15, the J call TRBJ1-4; D is possibly TRBD1 (5 bases). Germline V gives CDR1 LNHNV, CDR2 YYDKDF (reference sequence). V was clipped by 7 bases and J by 6 bases, with 24 bases between them. The CDR3 is made up of 17 amino acids. The CDR3 reads CATTSYTSGPEYEKLFF. The CDR3 region has the DNA TGTGCCACCACCTCATATACCTCAGGGCCGGAGTATGAAAAACTGTTTTTT.

The chain links TRBV6-5 to TRBJ1-2; D might be TRBD1 (5 bases). The germline V gene has CDR1 MNHEY and CDR2 SVGAGI. Trimming cost V 7 bases and J 4 bases, with 10 bases left between them. The CDR3 length is 12 residues. The CDR3 coding sequence is TGTGCCAGCATACGGGGGGGCTATGGCTACACCTTC. As protein: CASIRGGYGYTF.

The CDR3 nucleotides are TGTGCCAGCAGTGATCCGAGGGTGGGGGGAGCTGGCTACACCTTC. Translating gives CASSDPRVGGAGYTF. The chain employs TRBV6-1 and TRBJ1-2; D possibly corresponds to TRBD1 (5 bases). Per germline, CDR1 MNHNS and CDR2 SASEGT. The CDR3 runs to 15 residues. The V end lost 3 bases, the J end lost 7 bases, and 18 bases lay between the germline ends.

J is TRBJ1-1 and V is TRBV18, with D maybe TRBD1 (5 bases). This CDR3 comprises 14 residues. CDR1 and CDR2 (germline): KGHSH, LQKENI. V lost 5 bases to trimming and J lost 3 bases, with 13 bases between them. CDR3 sequence (DNA): TGTGCCAGCTCAGCTACACGGGGGGACACTGAAGCTTTCTTT. This sequence encodes CASSATRGDTEAFF.

The V call is TRBV3-1 (or the pseudogene TRBV3-2), the J call TRBJ1-2; D perhaps matches TRBD1 (5 bases). V shed 3 bases and J shed 0 bases, with 11 bases lying between them. The CDR3 totals 15 residues. CDR1 and CDR2 (germline): LGHDT, YNNKEL (reference sequence). The CDR3 DNA reads as TGTGCCAGCAGCCATTCAGGGCTAGCTAACTATGGCTACACCTTC. Its protein product is CASSHSGLANYGYTF.

The chain is built from TRBV7-8 and TRBJ1-2, with TRBD1 matching over 8 bases. Germline CDR1 and CDR2: SGHVS and FQNEAQ. Trimming took 5 bases from V and 6 from J; bases not matched to a gene: 8. The CDR3 extends over 14 amino acids. The CDR3 DNA sequence: TGTGCCAGCAGCCGAGGACAGGGTCCTCATGGCTACACCTTC. As protein: CASSRGQGPHGYTF.

This clone was seen a handful of times. This chain links TRBV7-9 with TRBJ1-2; D is unresolved. This CDR3 region has 15 residues. CDR1 is SEHNR, CDR2 FQNEAQ, per germline (reference sequence). Trimming took off 4 bases at V and 0 bases at J, with 12 bases between the two ends. CDR3 coding DNA: TGTGCCAGCAGCTCCCCCCCGGGGACTAACTATGGCTACACCTTC. This codes for CASSSPPGTNYGYTF.

V usage is TRBV18 and J usage is TRBJ2-2; 11 bases are a match to TRBD1. Germline-derived CDR1 and CDR2 are KGHSH and LQKENI. Trimming cost V 6 bases and J 5 bases; bases outside gene matches: 5. This CDR3 region has 15 residues. The CDR3 DNA reads TGTGCCAGCTCCGTCGGACAGGGGGCGACCGGGGAGCTGTTTTTT. Translated: CASSVGQGATGELFF.

The V gene is TRBV19, the J gene TRBJ1-2; TRBD1 matches at 8 bases. Per germline, CDR1 LNHDA and CDR2 SQIVND (reference sequence). The CDR3 sequence is 17 residues long. The trim removed 6 bases at V and 0 bases at J, leaving 12 bases unmatched. The CDR3 region has the DNA TGTGCCAGTAGGAAGAGGACAGGGACGGACTCTAACTATGGCTACACCTTC. It translates to CASRKRTGTDSNYGYTF.

This chain links TRBV28 with TRBJ1-1, with TRBD1 matching 9 bases. J was trimmed by 2 bases and V by 3 bases; bases with no gene match: 4. The CDR3 runs 15 residues. The germline CDR1 and CDR2 sequences are MDHEN and SYDVKM. The CDR3 coding sequence is TGTGCCAGCAGTTTCGACAGGGGGAATAACACTGAAGCTTTCTTT. Protein: CASSFDRGNNTEAFF. Variable domain in full (rest from reference TRBV28 and TRBJ1-1): DVKVTQSSRYLVKRTGEKVFLECVQDMDHENMFWYRQDPGLGLRLIYFSYDVKMKEKGDIPEGYSVSREKKERFSLILESASTNQTSMYLCASSFDRGNNTEAFFGQGTRLTVV.

The chain recombines TRBV7-9 with TRBJ1-5; 7 bases are a match to TRBD1. Germline V CDR1 and CDR2: SEHNR, FQNEAQ (reference sequence). V shed 5 bases and J 5 bases; nucleotides not matched to a gene: 6. This CDR3 region has 14 residues. The CDR3 DNA reads as TGTGCCAGCAGCGGCGGACAGGCTGATCAGCCCCAGCATTTT. Translated: CASSGGQADQPQHF.

The chain carries TRBV3-1 (or the pseudogene TRBV3-2) and TRBJ1-5, with D uncertain. Germline-derived CDR1 and CDR2 are LGHDT and YNNKEL (reference sequence). The CDR3 length is 14 residues. V dropped 1 base and J dropped 6 bases, with 10 bases sitting between them. The CDR3 sequence is CASSQGSGPQPQHF. The CDR3 DNA reads TGTGCCAGCAGCCAAGGGAGCGGACCTCAGCCCCAGCATTTT.

The chain carries TRBV5-8 and TRBJ1-1; TRBD1 matches 7 bases. Trimming removed 4 bases from V and 8 bases from J; junction bases left unmatched: 11. The CDR3 runs to 14 residues. Germline-derived CDR1 and CDR2 are SGHTS and YDEGEE. CDR3 sequence: CASSQRTGFREAFF. CDR3 DNA sequence: TGTGCCAGCAGCCAAAGGACAGGATTCCGGGAAGCTTTCTTT.

The table lists this clone with a count of one. The chain has TRBV19 and TRBJ2-2; TRBD2 agrees at 13 bases. The V gene end was trimmed by 6 bases and the J gene end by 6 bases; junction bases not matched to a gene: 4. The CDR3 is made up of 15 amino acids. Germline CDR1 reads LNHDA; CDR2 reads SQIVND (reference sequence). Here the CDR3 DNA reads TGTGCCAGTAGACTAGCGGGGGGGCCATCCGGGGAGCTGTTTTTT. It translates to CASRLAGGPSGELFF.

This rearrangement joins TRBV12-3 or TRBV12-4 to TRBJ1-2, with unresolved D. The CDR3 runs to 13 residues. Trimming removed 1 base from V and 8 bases from J, with 11 bases in between. CDR3 coding DNA: TGTGCCAGCAGTTTAGGGCAGTCAGGAGGCTACACCTTC. Its translation: CASSLGQSGGYTF.

V gene TRBV28 combines with J gene TRBJ1-6, with D possibly being TRBD1 (6 bases). The CDR3 runs 19 residues. Between the trimmed V and J ends, which lost 4 bases and 1 base, there was a span of 20 bases. Germline V lookup: CDR1 MDHEN, CDR2 SYDVKM. CDR3 DNA: TGTGCCAGCAGTTCGGGGGGGCGCAGGGGTAGGTCCTATAATTCACCCCTCCACTTT. It encodes CASSSGGRRGRSYNSPLHF.

This sequence joins TRBV18 and TRBJ1-2; TRBD1 agrees at 10 bases. The CDR3 runs to 15 residues. The germline CDR1 and CDR2 sequences are KGHSH and LQKENI. V lost 2 bases, J lost 4 bases, and 4 bases stayed unmatched. CDR3 bases: TGTGCCAGCTCACCAGAGGGACAGGGGATCTATGGCTACACCTTC. Its translation is CASSPEGQGIYGYTF. Complete variable domain (other parts from reference TRBV18 and TRBJ1-2): NAGVMQNPRHLVRRRGQEARLRCSPMKGHSHVYWYRQLPEEGLKFMVYLQKENIIDESGMPKERFSAEFPKEGPSILRIQQVVRGDSAAYFCASSPEGQGIYGYTFGSGTRLTVV.

The J gene is TRBJ1-2, the V gene TRBV6-5; the D is unclear. CDR3 length: 14 residues. V was cut by 2 bases and J by 4 bases, with 11 bases left in between. Germline CDR1 reads MNHEY; CDR2 reads SVGAGI. This chain's CDR3 is CASSYGGQPYGYTF. The CDR3 nucleotides are TGTGCCAGCAGTTACGGTGGGCAGCCCTATGGCTACACCTTC.

The V call is TRBV7-9, the J call TRBJ1-1; 12 bases line up with TRBD1. The V gene end was trimmed by 5 bases and the J gene end by 6 bases; junction bases not matched to a gene: 13. This CDR3 is 17 amino acids long. Germline V gene data show CDR1 as SEHNR and CDR2 as FQNEAQ (reference sequence). In DNA, the CDR3 is TGTGCCAGCAGCCCTAGTGGGGGGACAGGGGGCAACGCTGAAGCTTTCTTT. Its translation: CASSPSGGTGGNAEAFF.

This clone was detected once. The chain combines TRBV29-1 with TRBJ2-3; no clear D gene. The germline gives CDR1 SQVTM, CDR2 ANQGSEA. Trimming shortened V by 6 bases and J by 0 bases, and 10 bases separated the two germline ends. This CDR3 contains 13 residues. The CDR3 DNA is TGCAGCGTCCGCCTAAGAAGCACAGATACGCAGTATTTT. Protein: CSVRLRSTDTQYF.

The rearrangement joins TRBV7-2 to TRBJ2-2, with D tentatively TRBD1 (6 bases). Germline lookup yields CDR1 SGHTA and CDR2 FQGNSA. CDR3 length: 14 amino acids. The ends were cut back, 2 bases at V and 7 bases at J, with 11 bases in the middle. CDR3 nucleotide sequence: TGTGCCAGCAGCTTAACCGGACAGTTCGGGGAGCTGTTTTTT. Protein: CASSLTGQFGELFF.

This chain links TRBV7-6 with TRBJ2-3; TRBD1 aligns across 9 bases. The CDR3 is made up of 16 amino acids. The trim removed 5 bases at V and 0 bases at J, leaving 6 bases unmatched. Germline V gene data show CDR1 as SGHVS and CDR2 as FNYEAQ. CDR3 in DNA: TGTGCCAGCAGCCCCGGGACAGGGTTCAGCACAGATACGCAGTATTTT. Translating it yields CASSPGTGFSTDTQYF.

The rearrangement uses TRBV3-1 (or the pseudogene TRBV3-2) and TRBJ2-7, with unresolved D. V shed 0 bases and J shed 6 bases, with 12 bases lying between them. CDR1 LGHDT and CDR2 YNNKEL come from the germline V gene (reference sequence). The CDR3 has 14 residues. The CDR3 protein is CASSQEVLPLEQYF. The CDR3 nucleotides read TGTGCCAGCAGCCAAGAGGTACTACCTCTCGAGCAGTACTTC.

The V call is TRBV6-5, the J call TRBJ2-7, with no clear D. V was cut by 2 bases and J by 2 bases, with 13 bases left in between. CDR1 and CDR2 from the germline V gene are MNHEY and SVGAGI. This CDR3 is 15 amino acids long. The CDR3 protein is CASSYKQPLTYEQYF. The CDR3 region has the DNA TGTGCCAGCAGTTACAAGCAACCGCTAACCTACGAGCAGTACTTC.

This clone was observed a single time. V and J are TRBV4-1 and TRBJ2-1; 9 positions match TRBD2. The CDR3 is 16 amino acids. V gave up 1 base and J gave up 2 bases; unmatched junction bases: 3. Germline CDR1 MGHRA, CDR2 YSYEKL. The CDR3 here is CASSQVGGGAYNEQFF. CDR3 coding DNA: TGCGCCAGCAGCCAAGTAGGCGGGGGGGCCTACAATGAGCAGTTCTTC.

This clone occurred a few times. The J gene is TRBJ1-1, the V gene TRBV10-3; the D gene is possibly TRBD1 (6 bases). Germline CDR1 and CDR2: ENHRY and SYGVKD. Trimming took 10 bases from V and 0 from J, leaving 18 bases between them. The CDR3 contains 15 residues. In nucleotides, the CDR3 is TGTGCCACCAGGGTGGGGGGGCCCATGAACACTGAAGCTTTCTTT. Translated, it gives CATRVGGPMNTEAFF.

CDR3 sequence (DNA): TGTGCCGGTGCCCCGGGACAGCCGAATGAAAAACTGTTTTTT. Protein product: CAGAPGQPNEKLFF. The gene calls are TRBV30 and TRBJ1-4, with 7 bases fitting TRBD1. Germline V CDR1 and CDR2: GTSNPN, SVGIG (reference sequence). The CDR3 consists of 14 residues. With V trimmed by 8 bases and J by 5 bases, 11 bases remained unmatched.

This chain uses TRBV29-1 with TRBJ2-3; tentative D call: TRBD2 (6 bases). Germline CDR1 is SQVTM and CDR2 is ANQGSEA. V was pared by 0 bases and J by 0 bases, with 10 bases between. The CDR3 covers 15 residues. CDR3 nucleotides: TGCAGCGTTGAAGATTTTGCGGGGAGCACAGATACGCAGTATTTT. Encoded protein: CSVEDFAGSTDTQYF.

This chain uses TRBV6-5 with TRBJ1-3; no firm D call. The V gene's germline CDR1 is MNHEY and CDR2 SVGAGI. The CDR3 spans 15 residues. Trimming took 2 bases from V and 0 from J, leaving 8 bases between them. CDR3 nucleotides: TGTGCCAGCAGTTACGGGCTGCGCTCTGGAAACACCATATATTTT. Amino acid sequence: CASSYGLRSGNTIYF.